This TCR beta chain was obtained from a study of T cells in Graves' hyperthyroidism and ophthalmopathy. V shed 6 bases and J shed 0 bases, with 17 bases lying between them. The CDR3 is 15 amino acids. Germline V gene sequence: CDR1 DFQATT, CDR2 SNEGSKA (reference sequence). From RNA transcripts, TCR beta CDR3 regions were amplified. The TCR CDR3 first-round RT-PCR relied on the HTBI primer set. In TCRdb, the multiplex PCR reads were re-called with MiXCR into one record per CDR3 protein. This table holds hundreds of thousands of distinct CDR3 sequences, roughly 14% found once. Under 3 months was the duration of disease in ophthalmopathy patients, who also had a Clinical Activity Score of at least 3 and a NOSPECS grade of at least 4. Clinical symptoms, serum thyroxine, TRAb, thyroid ultrasound and orbital computed tomography established diagnosis.

The rearrangement joins TRBV20-1 to TRBJ1-1; tentatively, D is TRBD1 (5 bases). This clonotype originated in a woman aged 45 to 65 with Graves' ophthalmopathy. Sequencing used blood. The CDR3 protein is CSARSGGKMNTEAFF. CDR3 bases: TGCAGTGCCCGATCCGGGGGAAAAATGAACACTGAAGCTTTCTTT.